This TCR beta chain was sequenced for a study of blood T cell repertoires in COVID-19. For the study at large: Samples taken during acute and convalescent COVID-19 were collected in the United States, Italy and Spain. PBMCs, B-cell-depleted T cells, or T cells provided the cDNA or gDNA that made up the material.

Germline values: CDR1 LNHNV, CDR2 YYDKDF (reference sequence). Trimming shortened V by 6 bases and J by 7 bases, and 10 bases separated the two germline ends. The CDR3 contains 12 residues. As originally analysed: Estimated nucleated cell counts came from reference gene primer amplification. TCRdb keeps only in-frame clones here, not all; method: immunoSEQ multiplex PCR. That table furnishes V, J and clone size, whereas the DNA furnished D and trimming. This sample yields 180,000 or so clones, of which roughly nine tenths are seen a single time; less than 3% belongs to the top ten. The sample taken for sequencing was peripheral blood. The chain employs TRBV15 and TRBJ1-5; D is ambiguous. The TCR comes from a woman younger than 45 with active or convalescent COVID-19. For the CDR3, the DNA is TGTGCCACCAGAGTAGGAGGGCAGCCCCAGCATTTT. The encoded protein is CATRVGGQPQHF. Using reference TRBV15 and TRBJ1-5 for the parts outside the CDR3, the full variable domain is DAMVIQNPRYQVTQFGKPVTLSCSQTLNHNVMYWYQQKSSQAPKLLFHYYDKDFNNEADTPDNFQSRRPNTSFCFLDIRSPGLGDTAMYLCATRVGGQPQHFGDGTRLSIL.